This TCR beta chain appears in the sequencing data of a study of T cell repertoires in cytomegalovirus infection. About the study: In public TCR beta signatures, there were indications of both CMV infection and matching HLA type.

This clonotype was counted only a few times. Its matching antigen is unknown. Findings of the study overall: HLA-C-restricted, CMV-specific TCR beta clonotypes were dominant ex vivo. Summed public TCR beta family frequency identified CMV carriers bearing the relevant HLA.

TCRdb re-called the reads with MiXCR, one entry per CDR3 protein. The sample has some 230,000 distinct CDR3 sequences; over 20% are singletons. The V and J ends lost 5 bases and 0 bases, in that order; junction bases with no gene match: 12. Germline V lookup: CDR1 LNHDA, CDR2 SQIVND (reference sequence). The CDR3 runs 17 residues. This receptor was identified in a human donor in good health (CMV status not recorded). Some clones in this sample may be carry-over from other donors' samples. The chain couples TRBV19 to TRBJ1-1, with 7 bases matching TRBD1. Sequenced material: CD8+ T cells from PBMCs. CDR3 nucleotides: TGTGCCAGTAGTTCGCCAACGGGACAGAGCATGAACACTGAAGCTTTCTTT. This codes for CASSSPTGQSMNTEAFF.